Listed below are T cell receptor beta chains from one sample, sequenced in a study of breast tumors, draining lymph nodes, adjacent tissues. Via MiXCR, TCRdb re-called the multiplex PCR reads, giving one row per CDR3 protein. The data contain about 180,000 distinct CDR3 sequences, roughly a third of them singletons. Sequenced input: axillary lymph node tissue. These receptors were obtained from a female donor with breast cancer. Some clones in this sample may be carry-over from other donors' samples. CDR3s include the opening cysteine and the closing phenylalanine or tryptophan. The D gene is left open where the match is weak. The size entry is marked missing in some rows and otherwise reads once, few, many or a size class.

>TRBJ2-4|TRBV25-1|TRBD1|many
TGTGCCAGCAGCCCCGGACAGGGAGAAAACATTCAGTACTTC
CASSPGQGENIQYF
>TRBJ1-1|TRBV20-1|TRBD1|few
TGCAGTGCTAGATCCCTCAGGGGGGCTATGAACACTGAAGCTTTCTTT
CSARSLRGAMNTEAFF
>TRBJ2-2|TRBV9|TRBD1|-
TGTGCCAGCAGCGAGCAGACAGGGGGCGACACCGGGGAGCTGTTTTTT
CASSEQTGGDTGELFF
>TRBJ2-2|TRBV24-1|-|many
TGTGCCACCCGGGACTCCTTGAACACCGGGGAGCTGTTTTTT
CATRDSLNTGELFF
>TRBJ2-7|TRBV6-2/TRBV6-3|-|many
TGTGCCAGCAGTTACGGAGCAACCGAGCAGTACTTC
CASSYGATEQYF
>TRBJ2-7|TRBV7-3|TRBD2|many
TGTGCCAGCAGCCTAAGACTAGCGGGGGTCGACGAGCAGTACTTC
CASSLRLAGVDEQYF
>TRBJ2-7|TRBV20-1|-|-
TGCAGTACTAGGAGGGTCGGGTACGAGCCGTACTTC
CSTRRVGYEPYF
>TRBJ1-2|TRBV12-3/TRBV12-4|TRBD1|few
TGTGCCAGCAGTTGCAGGGGGAGCCCTAACTATGGCTACACCTTC
CASSCRGSPNYGYTF
>TRBJ2-1|TRBV6-2/TRBV6-3|-|many
TGTGCCAGCAGGTTCAGGACTAACCCTGAGCAGTTCTTC
CASRFRTNPEQFF
>TRBJ1-6|TRBV9|-|many
TGTGCCAGCAGCGTCACAGGGTTCAGCAATTCACCCCTCCACTTT
CASSVTGFSNSPLHF
>TRBJ2-5|TRBV20-1|TRBD1|-
TGCAGTGCTAGAGGGGACAGGGGGGCGAGGGGTGGGACCCAGTACTTC
CSARGDRGARGGTQYF
>TRBJ2-7|TRBV6-2/TRBV6-3|-|few
TGTGCCAGCAGCCTGTACGGGGAGCAGTACTTC
CASSLYGEQYF
>TRBJ2-7|TRBV30|TRBD2|many
TGTGGCATCTCGGACGGGAGGGGCTACGAGCAGTACTTC
CGISDGRGYEQYF
>TRBJ2-4|TRBV5-4|TRBD1|-
TGTGCCAGCAGTAGGGCCAGGGACAGGGCTAGAAACATTCAGTACTTC
CASSRARDRARNIQYF
>TRBJ2-1|TRBV6-5|-|many
TGTGCCAGCAGTTACCGGGAAGGTGAGCAGTTCTTC
CASSYREGEQFF
>TRBJ2-1|TRBV20-1|TRBD2|many
TGCAGTGCTAGACCGAGACTAGCGGGAGTGGGGAATGAGCAGTTCTTC
CSARPRLAGVGNEQFF
>TRBJ2-7|TRBV6-5|TRBD2|many
TGTGCCAGCAGTTTCGATAGACTAGCGGGAGGCGAGCAGTACTTC
CASSFDRLAGGEQYF
>TRBJ1-2|TRBV12-3/TRBV12-4|-|many
TGTGCCAGCAGCCCAGGGAACTTGGGCACCTATGGCTACACCTTC
CASSPGNLGTYGYTF
>TRBJ2-2|TRBV2|-|-
TGTGCCAGCAATGAGTTAACCCACACCGGGGAGCTGTTTTTT
CASNELTHTGELFF
>TRBJ1-2|TRBV19|-|many
TGTGCCAGTAGTATAGATGGAGGCCAGGGAGGAGGCTACACCTTC
CASSIDGGQGGGYTF
>TRBJ1-2|TRBV4-2|-|many
TGTGCCAGCAGCCAAGATGGTGGGCAGGGTGGCTACACCTTC
CASSQDGGQGGYTF
>TRBJ2-1|TRBV9|-|many
TGTGCCAGCGCATCCATAGACAATGAGCAGTTCTTC
CASASIDNEQFF
>TRBJ1-3|TRBV9|-|-
TGTGCCAGCAGCGTCATCTGGCGGGGGGCTGGAAACACCATATATTTT
CASSVIWRGAGNTIYF
>TRBJ2-7|TRBV6-2/TRBV6-3|TRBD1|-
TGTGCCAGCAGTTCGTCCTCCAGGGGGTTCTACGAGCAGCACTTC
CASSSSSRGFYEQHF
>TRBJ1-5|TRBV6-2/TRBV6-3|-|-
TGTGCCAGCAGTCCGCCGAGGGGAAATCAGCCCCAGCATTTT
CASSPPRGNQPQHF
>TRBJ2-3|TRBV6-2/TRBV6-3|TRBD1|many
TGTGCCAGCAGCTGGGGACAGAGCACAGATACGCAGTATTTT
CASSWGQSTDTQYF
>TRBJ2-2|TRBV9|TRBD1|many
TGTGCCAGTCAAGGCAGGGGGCTTACCGGGGAGCTGTTTTTT
CASQGRGLTGELFF
>TRBJ2-1|TRBV24-1|-|-
TGTGCCACCAGTGCCCGGCCCGGGGACGGGTTTGAGCAGTTCTTC
CATSARPGDGFEQFF
>TRBJ1-3|TRBV30|-|many
TGTGCCTGGCGGTGGAACAGGGCTCTCTCTGGAAACACCATATATTTT
CAWRWNRALSGNTIYF
>TRBJ1-6|TRBV20-1|TRBD1|many
TGCAGTGCTCAGGACAGGGGGCGCGGGTCCCTCCACTTT
CSAQDRGRGSLHF
>TRBJ2-1|TRBV12-3/TRBV12-4|-|-
TGTGCCGCTGGCCATAGCAGGCATGAGCAGTTCTTC
CAAGHSRHEQFF
>TRBJ2-1|TRBV11-2|-|many
TGTGCCAGCAGCGTGAGCGGCTCCTACAATGAGCAGTTCTTC
CASSVSGSYNEQFF
>TRBJ1-1|TRBV7-2|-|few
TGTGCCAGCAGCTTTGGGGGGAACACTGAAGCTTTCTTT
CASSFGGNTEAFF